The sequence of this T cell receptor beta chain was determined in a study of identical twins. This clonotype was detected ten times or more. Its antigen is undetermined. Germline trimming cut 4 bases from V and 6 bases from J; bases unmatched to any gene: 9. Looked up from germline, CDR1 is SGHVS and CDR2 is FQNEAQ. CDR3 length: 15 residues. Findings and limits, study-wide: Analyses of zero insertions could, in part, be confounded by invariant MAIT and iNKT cells. There were fewer insertions in abundant cord blood beta clonotypes, but memory repertoires showed no such pattern.

A universal primer binding site was introduced by template switching. The final cDNA contained unique molecular identifiers. TCRdb reprocessed the 5' RACE reads with MiXCR, giving one entry per CDR3 protein. The table has approximately 600,000 distinct CDR3 sequences, under 8.5% seen once. This same sample was also part of a study on yellow fever vaccine responses in identical twins.

The sample comprised PBMCs. The clonotype comes from a woman between 18 and 29 years old in good health. The rearrangement links TRBV7-8 to TRBJ2-1, with TRBD2 matching 7 bases. In DNA form, the CDR3 reads TGTGCCAGCAGCTCCTGGGGGGGGAGGATCAATGAGCAGTTCTTC. It codes for CASSSWGGRINEQFF.